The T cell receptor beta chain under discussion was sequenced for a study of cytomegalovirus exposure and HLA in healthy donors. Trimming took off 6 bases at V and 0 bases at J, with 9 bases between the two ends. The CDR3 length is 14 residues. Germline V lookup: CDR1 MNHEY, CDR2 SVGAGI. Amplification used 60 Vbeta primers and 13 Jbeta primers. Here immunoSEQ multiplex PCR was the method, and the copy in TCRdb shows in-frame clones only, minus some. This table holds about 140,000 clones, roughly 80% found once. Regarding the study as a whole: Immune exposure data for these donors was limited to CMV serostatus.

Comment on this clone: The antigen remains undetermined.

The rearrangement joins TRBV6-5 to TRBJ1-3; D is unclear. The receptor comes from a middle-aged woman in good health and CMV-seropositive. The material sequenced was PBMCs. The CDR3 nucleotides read TGTGCCAGCAGGGGAGAGGCCTCTGGAAACACCATATATTTT. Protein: CASRGEASGNTIYF.